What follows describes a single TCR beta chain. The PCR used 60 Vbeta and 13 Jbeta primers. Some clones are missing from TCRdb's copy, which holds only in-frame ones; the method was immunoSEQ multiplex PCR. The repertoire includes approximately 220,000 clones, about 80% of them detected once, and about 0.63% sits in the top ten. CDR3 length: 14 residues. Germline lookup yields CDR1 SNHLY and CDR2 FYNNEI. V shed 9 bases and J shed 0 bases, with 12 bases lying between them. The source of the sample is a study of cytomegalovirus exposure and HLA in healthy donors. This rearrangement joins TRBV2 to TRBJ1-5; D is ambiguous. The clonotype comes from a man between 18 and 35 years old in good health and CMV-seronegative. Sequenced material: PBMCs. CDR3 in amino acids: CASTPLYSNQPQHF. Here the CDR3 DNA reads TGTGCCAGTACCCCACTCTATAGCAATCAGCCCCAGCATTTT.